The rows below give T cell receptor beta chains drawn from one sample of a study of type 1 and type 2 diabetes patients. TCRdb re-called the multiplex PCR reads with MiXCR, one entry per CDR3 protein. The table has 250,000 or so distinct CDR3 sequences, 47% seen once; the top ten hold around 13%. The sequencing sample was made of peripheral blood mononuclear cells (PBMCs). Receptors were obtained from a young man with type 2 diabetes. Each CDR3 is given with its conserved first and last residue. Each record gives: J gene, V gene, clone size, D gene, CDR3 DNA, CDR3 protein. A D gene is named only where the DNA matches it firmly. Rows may omit the clone size; those that give it use once, few, many or a size class.

j_call: TRBJ2-3; v_call: TRBV6-6; clone_size: .; d_call: .; cdr3_nt: TGTGCCAGTATAGGGGACTTCCTCACAGATACGCAGTATTTT; cdr3_aa: CASIGDFLTDTQYF
j_call: TRBJ1-4; v_call: TRBV2; clone_size: .; d_call: .; cdr3_nt: TGTGCCAGCAGCCAAGAATGGATAAGAGATAATGAAAAACTGTTTTTT; cdr3_aa: CASSQEWIRDNEKLFF
j_call: TRBJ2-1; v_call: TRBV2; clone_size: .; d_call: .; cdr3_nt: TGTGCCAGCAGTATGGGGGCACAGGGTTACAATGAGCAGTTCTTC; cdr3_aa: CASSMGAQGYNEQFF
j_call: TRBJ2-3; v_call: TRBV15; clone_size: few; d_call: .; cdr3_nt: TGTGCCACCAGCAGAGGCGCGGGTTCGGATACGCAGTATTTT; cdr3_aa: CATSRGAGSDTQYF
j_call: TRBJ2-2; v_call: TRBV6-6; clone_size: .; d_call: TRBD2; cdr3_nt: TGTGCCAGCAGTCCCGCCGGAGCGGGACTCGCCGGGGAGCTGTTTTTT; cdr3_aa: CASSPAGAGLAGELFF
j_call: TRBJ1-5; v_call: TRBV10-3; clone_size: .; d_call: TRBD1; cdr3_nt: TGTGCCATCAGTGAGACCCAAACGACAGGGGGCTTGGGACAGCCCCAGCATTTT; cdr3_aa: CAISETQTTGGLGQPQHF
j_call: TRBJ2-5; v_call: TRBV7-3; clone_size: .; d_call: .; cdr3_nt: TGTGCCAGCAGCACCACTGGACAGTCCGAGACCCAGTACTTC; cdr3_aa: CASSTTGQSETQYF
j_call: TRBJ2-1; v_call: TRBV7-3; clone_size: .; d_call: TRBD2; cdr3_nt: TGTGCCAGCAGCGACCCGGGACTAGCGGGGAGTAATGAGCAGTTCTTC; cdr3_aa: CASSDPGLAGSNEQFF
j_call: TRBJ1-1; v_call: TRBV19; clone_size: few; d_call: .; cdr3_nt: TGTGCCAGTAGAGAGGGTTACACTGAAGCTTTCTTT; cdr3_aa: CASREGYTEAFF
j_call: TRBJ2-2; v_call: TRBV29-1; clone_size: .; d_call: .; cdr3_nt: TGCAGCGTTTGGAGCCCCTTGGCCGGGGAGCTGTTTTTT; cdr3_aa: CSVWSPLAGELFF
j_call: TRBJ2-1; v_call: TRBV7-2; clone_size: few; d_call: .; cdr3_nt: TGTGCCAGCAGCTTTGCGAGGGGGGGGACCTACAATGAGCAGTTCTTC; cdr3_aa: CASSFARGGTYNEQFF
j_call: TRBJ2-3; v_call: TRBV7-9; clone_size: few; d_call: .; cdr3_nt: TGTGCCAGCAGCTATAGGGGTACAGATACGCAGTATTTT; cdr3_aa: CASSYRGTDTQYF
j_call: TRBJ1-1; v_call: TRBV12-5; clone_size: .; d_call: .; cdr3_nt: TGTGCCATCAGTTCTGAACCTTCGTGGACCTCGACTGAAGCTTTCTTT; cdr3_aa: CAISSEPSWTSTEAFF
j_call: TRBJ1-1; v_call: TRBV7-8; clone_size: .; d_call: .; cdr3_nt: TGTGCCAGCAGCCTCGCGGGTCCCACTGAAGCTTTCTTT; cdr3_aa: CASSLAGPTEAFF